These 24 T cell receptor beta chains were sequenced from one sample in a study of blood T cell repertoires in COVID-19. Method: immunoSEQ multiplex PCR; TCRdb's copy keeps in-frame clones and lacks some. The table has over 200,000 clones, roughly 94% seen once; the top ten hold 1% to 1.5%. The sequencing sample was made of peripheral blood. These receptors were collected from a man aged 30 to 45 with acute or convalescent COVID-19.

The chain links TRBV7-3 to TRBJ2-2; TRBD2 agrees at 9 bases. CDR1 is SGHTA, CDR2 FQGTGA, per germline. The CDR3 is made up of 16 amino acids. Trimming at V came to 1 base and at J to 5 bases, leaving 5 bases not matched to a gene. The CDR3, as DNA: TGTGCCAGCAGCTTAATAAGAACTAGCGGGACCGGGGAGCTGTTTTTT. It encodes CASSLIRTSGTGELFF.

The rearrangement joins TRBV19 to TRBJ2-4, with TRBD2 matching 9 bases. V dropped 5 bases and J dropped 6; count of bases not matched to a gene: 11. This CDR3 is 16 amino acids long. Germline CDR1 and CDR2: LNHDA and SQIVND (reference sequence). The CDR3 protein is CASSFQGTSSGNIQYF. CDR3 coding DNA: TGTGCCAGTAGTTTCCAGGGGACTAGCTCTGGAAACATTCAGTACTTC.

This rearrangement joins TRBV5-6 to TRBJ2-3; D unclear. Germline CDR1 and CDR2: SGHDT and YYEEEE. V was shortened by 0 bases and J by 5 bases, with 7 bases between the two germline ends. The CDR3 sequence is 13 residues long. CDR3 in DNA: TGTGCCAGCAGCTTGGGGCCCCAAGATACGCAGTATTTT. Its protein is CASSLGPQDTQYF.

This clone was counted a single time. CDR3 coding DNA: TGTGCCAGCATGGTTGAGGGGGGGACATTGAACACCGGGGAGCTGTTTTTT. Encoded protein: CASMVEGGTLNTGELFF. This chain joins TRBV2 and TRBJ2-2, with D perhaps matching TRBD2 (7 bases). Trimming cost V 7 bases and J 1 base, with 19 bases left between them. This CDR3 is 17 amino acids long. Germline CDR1 reads SNHLY; CDR2 reads FYNNEI.

The chain joins TRBV4-1 to TRBJ1-6; D not certain. Germline V lookup: CDR1 MGHRA, CDR2 YSYEKL. This CDR3 comprises 18 residues. V was trimmed by 0 bases and J by 0 bases, leaving 12 bases between them. Here the CDR3 reads CASSQDPMVASYNSPLHF. DNA of the CDR3: TGCGCCAGCAGCCAAGATCCAATGGTAGCCTCCTATAATTCACCCCTCCACTTT.

The CDR3 sequence: CASSPHPGLVGTQYF. The DNA of the CDR3 is TGTGCCAGCAGCCCGCACCCGGGACTTGTGGGGACCCAGTACTTC. The rearrangement links TRBV3-1 (or the pseudogene TRBV3-2) to TRBJ2-5; tentative D call: TRBD2 (6 bases). Looked up from germline, CDR1 is LGHDT and CDR2 is YNNKEL (reference sequence). The V end was cut by 4 bases, the J end by 7 bases, with 19 bases between. The CDR3 has 15 residues.

This rearrangement joins TRBV19 to TRBJ1-3, with 9 bases fitting TRBD1. V shed 2 bases, J shed 0 bases, and the junction held 14 bases outside the gene matches. This CDR3 has 20 residues. From germline, CDR1 is LNHDA and CDR2 SQIVND (reference sequence). The CDR3 nucleotides read TGTGCCAGTAGTATACTACCGGGACAGGGTTTGGGGTTCTCTGGAAACACCATATATTTT. As protein: CASSILPGQGLGFSGNTIYF.

In its sample, this clone was seen once. This chain links TRBV5-1 with TRBJ1-4; D ambiguous. V was pared by 2 bases and J by 6 bases, with 14 bases between. The CDR3 is 15 residues long. Looked up from germline, CDR1 is SGHRS and CDR2 is YFSETQ. The CDR3 here is CASSFGGREYEKLFF. As DNA, the CDR3 is TGCGCCAGCAGCTTTGGAGGGAGGGAGTATGAAAAACTGTTTTTT. Drawing the rest from reference TRBV5-1 and TRBJ1-4, the complete variable domain is KAGVTQTPRYLIKTRGQQVTLSCSPISGHRSVSWYQQTPGQGLQFLFEYFSETQRNKGNFPGRFSGRQFSNSRSEMNVSTLELGDSALYLCASSFGGREYEKLFFGSGTQLSVL.

The chain recombines TRBV19 with TRBJ1-2, with D possibly TRBD1 on 6 matching bases. The CDR3 spans 13 residues. Looked up from germline, CDR1 is LNHDA and CDR2 is SQIVND (reference sequence). Trimming shortened V by 6 bases and J by 2 bases, and 10 bases separated the two germline ends. The CDR3 sequence is CASRDRSNYGYTF. The CDR3 coding sequence is TGTGCCAGTAGAGACAGGTCCAACTATGGCTACACCTTC.

The V gene is TRBV5-1, the J gene TRBJ2-1; 12 nucleotides line up with TRBD2. This CDR3 is built from 16 residues. Germline V gene lookup returns CDR1 SGHRS and CDR2 YFSETQ. V lost 4 bases, J lost 3 bases, and 5 bases stayed unmatched. The CDR3 DNA follows: TGCGCCAGCAGCGCTGGGACTAGCGGGCTCTACAATGAGCAGTTCTTC. Amino acid sequence: CASSAGTSGLYNEQFF.

This clone was observed a single time. The J gene is TRBJ2-7, the V gene TRBV28, with 9 bases aligning to TRBD1. The CDR3 is 15 residues long. Germline CDR1 and CDR2: MDHEN and SYDVKM. With V trimmed by 4 bases and J by 5 bases, 9 bases remained unmatched. CDR3 DNA: TGTGCCAGCAGTTCCCCGGGACAGGGTCCTCACGAGCAGTACTTC. As protein: CASSSPGQGPHEQYF.

This chain links TRBV19 with TRBJ1-5; 7 nucleotides line up with TRBD1. Trimming removed 10 bases from V and 4 bases from J; junction bases left unmatched: 10. Germline CDR1 is LNHDA and CDR2 is SQIVND (reference sequence). The CDR3 extends over 14 amino acids. The CDR3 is CATNPGTENQPQHF. DNA for the CDR3: TGTGCCACAAACCCCGGGACAGAAAATCAGCCCCAGCATTTT.

This chain connects TRBV6-5 to TRBJ2-5, with D possibly being TRBD2 (6 bases). Germline values: CDR1 MNHEY, CDR2 SVGAGI. The CDR3 sequence is 14 residues long. V was shortened by 0 bases and J by 5 bases, with 10 bases between the two germline ends. CDR3 residues: CASSYSGAGETQYF. CDR3 nucleotide sequence: TGTGCCAGCAGTTACTCAGGGGCGGGGGAGACCCAGTACTTC.

The chain links TRBV7-6 to TRBJ2-1, with a weak D call TRBD1 (6 bases). The CDR3 has 15 residues. The germline V and J ends were trimmed by 4 bases and 0 bases, with 10 bases remaining between them. CDR1 SGHVS and CDR2 FNYEAQ come from the germline V gene. The CDR3 DNA is TGTGCCAGCAGCTCGGACAGTAGCTCCTACAATGAGCAGTTCTTC. Protein product: CASSSDSSSYNEQFF.

This clone occurred once. V gene TRBV6-2 or TRBV6-3 combines with J gene TRBJ1-6, with a tentative D call TRBD1 (5 bases). The CDR3 is 16 residues long. Trimming removed 6 bases from V and 5 bases from J, with 17 bases in between. CDR1 MNHEY and CDR2 SVGEGT come from the germline V gene. In DNA, the CDR3 is TGTGCCAGCAGCTCGGGACTCTCCACGGATAATTCACCCCTCCACTTT. Translated: CASSSGLSTDNSPLHF.

The chain recombines TRBV28 with TRBJ1-4; TRBD1 matches at 11 bases. Germline V lookup: CDR1 MDHEN, CDR2 SYDVKM. Trimming removed 4 bases from V and 7 bases from J; junction bases left unmatched: 5. This CDR3 contains 15 residues. The CDR3 sequence: CASSWPGTGGEKLFF. The DNA of the CDR3 is TGTGCCAGCAGTTGGCCCGGGACAGGGGGTGAAAAACTGTTTTTT.

The J gene is TRBJ2-2, the V gene TRBV28, with D tentatively TRBD1 (6 bases). The CDR3 consists of 14 residues. The ends were cut back, 6 bases at V and 8 bases at J, with 16 bases in the middle. Per germline, CDR1 MDHEN and CDR2 SYDVKM. In DNA form, the CDR3 reads TGTGCCAGCAGACCAACAGGGACGGCGGGGGAGCTGTTTTTT. This encodes CASRPTGTAGELFF.

The rearrangement joins TRBV19 to TRBJ2-1; TRBD1 matches at 7 bases. Germline CDR1 is LNHDA and CDR2 is SQIVND (reference sequence). This CDR3 contains 15 residues. The V segment lost 4 bases and the J segment 1 base; nucleotides outside the gene matches: 4. The CDR3 region is CASSKTGDSYNEQFF. CDR3 nucleotide sequence: TGTGCCAGTAGTAAAACAGGGGATTCCTACAATGAGCAGTTCTTC.

This clone was observed a single time. The chain links TRBV5-1 to TRBJ2-7, with TRBD1 matching over 8 bases. CDR1 SGHRS and CDR2 YFSETQ come from the germline V gene. This CDR3 region has 15 residues. Trimming took 3 bases from V and 0 from J; bases not matched to a gene: 5. In nucleotides, the CDR3 is TGCGCCAGCAGCTATACAGGGGGGATCTCCTACGAGCAGTACTTC. Protein: CASSYTGGISYEQYF.

The V gene is TRBV6-5, the J gene TRBJ1-5; D uncertain. CDR1 and CDR2 from the germline V gene are MNHEY and SVGAGI. CDR3 length equals 15 residues. The CDR3 reads CAFPDRCLRDQPQHF. The DNA of the CDR3 is TGTGCTTTCCCCGACCGTTGCTTACGGGATCAGCCCCAGCATTTT.

V is TRBV5-1 and J is TRBJ2-7, with a tentative D call TRBD2 (6 bases). Trimming removed 1 base from V and 6 bases from J, with 20 bases in between. CDR1 is SGHRS and CDR2 is YFSETQ in the germline V gene. The length of the CDR3 is 16 residues. The CDR3 here is CASSLLLAEKSGEQYF. The CDR3 region has the DNA TGCGCCAGCAGCTTGCTCTTAGCGGAAAAATCAGGCGAGCAGTACTTC.

The rearrangement uses TRBV9 and TRBJ2-1; 11 bases are shared with TRBD2. Germline assignment: CDR1 SGDLS and CDR2 YYNGEE. CDR3 size: 15 residues. Germline trimming cut 2 bases from V and 3 bases from J; bases unmatched to any gene: 1. CDR3 DNA sequence: TGTGCCAGCAGCGTGACTAGCGGGGACTACAATGAGCAGTTCTTC. Residues: CASSVTSGDYNEQFF.

V is TRBV12-3 or TRBV12-4 and J is TRBJ1-2; D call uncertain. Trimming cost V 5 bases and J 8 bases, with 15 bases left between them. The CDR3 consists of 13 residues. CDR3 coding DNA: TGTGCCAGCAGTCTCAGTGGCATTTTGGGCTACACCTTC. Protein product: CASSLSGILGYTF.

This chain joins TRBV2 and TRBJ1-4, with TRBD1 matching 7 bases. This CDR3 has 22 residues. J gave up 5 bases and V 4 bases, and 28 bases lay outside the gene matches. CDR1 SNHLY and CDR2 FYNNEI come from the germline V gene. CDR3 coding DNA: TGTGCCAGCAGTGGATTAACTCTCTTGTCGGGACAGAGATTTGACGAGAATGAAAAACTGTTTTTT. Amino acids: CASSGLTLLSGQRFDENEKLFF.